This T cell receptor (beta chain) is from a study of CD8 T cells in ankylosing spondylitis. Whole-study results and caveats: Clones linked to disease were reported to show significant enrichment in matched ankylosing spondylitis synovial fluid. What appeared characteristic of ankylosing spondylitis blood was a TCR beta motif of 7 or 8 highly homologous variants. Several of the motif variants were reported before in synovial fluid and blood from reactive arthritis. In peripheral blood, disease-linked CD8+ clones occurred at relatively low frequencies.

For TCR beta, libraries came from quantitative 5'-RACE with molecular barcodes. TCRdb re-derived calls from the 5' RACE reads in MiXCR, one entry per CDR3 protein. The sample lists about 800,000 distinct CDR3 sequences; 12% were seen once. About this clonotype: Its cognate antigen is unknown.

The sequence came from a male donor with ankylosing spondylitis. The sequencing input was blood, either unsorted or a sorted T cell fraction (not recorded which).

The CDR3 DNA is TGTGCCAGCAGCTTAGGGTCGACTAGCGGGAGGCCCTACGAGCAGTACTTC. Its protein is CASSLGSTSGRPYEQYF. V gene TRBV11-1 combines with J gene TRBJ2-7; 13 bases fit TRBD2. CDR1 is SGHAT, CDR2 FQDESV, per germline (reference sequence). V dropped 1 base and J dropped 2; count of bases not matched to a gene: 5. The CDR3 covers 17 residues. The whole variable domain, remainder taken from reference TRBV11-1 and TRBJ2-7, is EAEVAQSPRYKITEKSQAVAFWCDPISGHATLYWYRQILGQGPELLVQFQDESVVDDSQLPKDRFSAERLKGVDSTLKIQPAELGDSAMYLCASSLGSTSGRPYEQYFGPGTRLTVT.